The 6 T cell receptor beta chains given below trace back to one sample, sequenced in a study of graft-versus-host responses after intestinal transplantation. The table came from immunoSEQ multiplex PCR; TCRdb's copy has only in-frame clones and leaves some out. The table lists roughly 15,000 clones, 35% of them singletons. Irradiated stimulators labeled with violet dye, roughly 200,000 in number, were plated with roughly 200,000 CFSE-labeled responders. This specimen consisted of alloreactive CD8+ T cells from a mixed lymphocyte reaction culture, obtained before intestinal transplant. Stated subset: CFSE-low proliferating T cells sorted from approximately 6-day pre-transplant mixed lymphocyte reaction (GvH or HvG direction). The source is a human patient who received an intestinal transplant.

This clone has just a few counts. The chain recombines TRBV11-2 with TRBJ2-1; D may be TRBD2 (7 bases). The germline V gene encodes CDR1 SGHAT and CDR2 FQNNGV. V shed 1 base and J shed 5 bases, with 12 bases lying between them. The CDR3 has 15 amino acids. CDR3 amino acids: CASSLGGGRNNEQFF. Here the CDR3 DNA reads TGTGCCAGCAGCTTAGGCGGGGGCCGAAACAATGAGCAGTTCTTC.

This chain joins TRBV27 and TRBJ2-1; D is perhaps TRBD2 (7 bases). Deletions cut 3 bases from V and 7 bases from J, with 13 bases between. Germline lookup yields CDR1 MNHEY and CDR2 SMNVEV (reference sequence). The CDR3 runs to 14 residues. CDR3 DNA: TGTGCCAGCAGTTTGTTGGGGGGGCCGAATGAGCAGTTCTTC. Its translation is CASSLLGGPNEQFF.

Only one count was recorded for this clone. J is TRBJ2-5 and V is TRBV27; 8 bases line up with TRBD2. Gene TRBJ2-7 matches the end of the DNA better, so the J call may be wrong. The CDR3 has 15 residues. The germline CDR1 and CDR2 sequences are MNHEY and SMNVEV (reference sequence). The CDR3 spells CASSLSGGSTYEQYF. The DNA for the CDR3 is TGTGCCAGCAGTTTAAGCGGGGGTTCTACCTACGAGCAGTACTTC.

This chain uses TRBV19 with TRBJ1-2, with D uncertain. CDR3 length: 15 amino acids. Germline V gene sequence: CDR1 LNHDA, CDR2 SQIVND (reference sequence). V was shortened by 2 bases and J by 1 base, with 11 bases between the two germline ends. CDR3 amino acids: CASSIFRDFNYGYTF. In nucleotides, the CDR3 is TGTGCCAGTAGTATATTTAGAGATTTTAACTATGGCTACACCTTC.

The genes are TRBV29-1 and TRBJ1-2, with 9 bases aligning to TRBD1. V was clipped by 6 bases and J by 6 bases; unmatched bases: 5. This CDR3 comprises 12 residues. Germline V gives CDR1 SQVTM, CDR2 ANQGSEA. The CDR3 here is CSVGRDRDGYTF. The CDR3 DNA sequence: TGCAGCGTCGGCCGGGACAGGGATGGCTACACCTTC.

This clone has a handful of counts. The chain recombines TRBV6-5 with TRBJ1-1; D uncertain. Trimming cost V 0 bases and J 7 bases, with 9 bases left between them. From germline, CDR1 is MNHEY and CDR2 SVGAGI. CDR3 length: 13 amino acids. In DNA, the CDR3 is TGTGCCAGCAGTTACTCGAACGGGCTTGAAGCTTTCTTT. Translating gives CASSYSNGLEAFF.